The rows below give T cell receptor beta chains drawn from one sample of a study of shared clonotypes between healthy human individuals. TCRdb keeps only in-frame clones here, not all; method: immunoSEQ multiplex PCR. This sample carries about 1 million clones, roughly 80% of them seen once, and the ten largest clones take less than 1.5%. Sequenced sample: memory CD4+ T cells sorted from blood. The receptors originated from a man aged 18 to 30 in good health. The CDR3 runs from the conserved cysteine through the conserved F or W. A D gene is named only where the DNA matches it firmly. Clone size, where shown, is once, few, many, or a class for clones that have expanded.

DNA	CDR3	J	D	V	size
TGTGCCAGCAGTGGGACAGGGGGTGATACCACTGAAGCTTTCTTT	CASSGTGGDTTEAFF	TRBJ1-1	TRBD1	TRBV6-5	.
TGTGCCTGCGGGACCAAACCCTACGAGCAGTACTTC	CACGTKPYEQYF	TRBJ2-7	.	TRBV30	.
TGTGCCAGCACCTCAGGGGTTAGCGTAGGGGTAAATGAGCAGTTCTTC	CASTSGVSVGVNEQFF	TRBJ2-1	.	TRBV7-2	.
TGTGCCAGCTCACCACCGGGCAGGGACACAGATACGCAGTATTTT	CASSPPGRDTDTQYF	TRBJ2-3	.	TRBV18	.
TGTGCCAGCAGATCAGAGGGGGGGGTCCTTGATGGCTACACCTTC	CASRSEGGVLDGYTF	TRBJ1-2	.	TRBV7-8	once
TGTGCCAGCAGCTGGGGTAGCCCTCGGGGGGCCAACGTCCTGACTTTC	CASSWGSPRGANVLTF	TRBJ2-6	.	TRBV5-6	few
TGTGCCAGCAACACGGGACAGTTGGTAGATAATTCACCCCTCCACTTT	CASNTGQLVDNSPLHF	TRBJ1-6	TRBD1	TRBV7-8	once
TGTGCCAGCAGTGAAATGACCCACACCATATATTTT	CASSEMTHTIYF	TRBJ1-3	.	TRBV6-1	.
TGTGCCAGCAGCTTTGGGGGTTCACCCCTCCACTTT	CASSFGGSPLHF	TRBJ1-6	.	TRBV7-2	few
TGTGCCAGCAGCTATACCAGGGACACTGAAGCTTTCTTT	CASSYTRDTEAFF	TRBJ1-1	.	TRBV11-2	.
TGTGCCAGCAGCTTAGTATTAGTAGTGGACAGCAAAGGCTATGGCTACACCTTC	CASSLVLVVDSKGYGYTF	TRBJ1-2	.	TRBV7-2	.
TGTGCCAGCAGCTTAGCGTTTCGCGGGACTAGCGATATTAGGCCGCAGTTCTTC	CASSLAFRGTSDIRPQFF	TRBJ2-1	TRBD2	TRBV11-2	.
TGCGCCAGCAGTCAGAGGGAGGACAGTAATAGCTCCTATAATTCACCCCTCCACTTT	CASSQREDSNSSYNSPLHF	TRBJ1-6	.	TRBV23-1	.
TGTGCCAGCAGCTTAGACTCGAGCCCCTGGGAGACCCAGTACTTC	CASSLDSSPWETQYF	TRBJ2-5	.	TRBV7-2	.
TGTGCCAGCACCCCCGAGAGGGGCGAGCAGTACTTC	CASTPERGEQYF	TRBJ2-7	.	TRBV7-2	many
TGTGCCAGCCGCATCGGGGGGGCGTCCTACGAGCAGTACTTC	CASRIGGASYEQYF	TRBJ2-7	TRBD2	TRBV2	.
TGTGCCAGCAGAACTCGGCATCCTGGGGCCAACGTCCTGACTTTC	CASRTRHPGANVLTF	TRBJ2-6	.	TRBV6-1	.
TGTGCCAGCAGCCGACACGGACAGGGGACCTACGAGCAGTACTTC	CASSRHGQGTYEQYF	TRBJ2-7	TRBD1	TRBV7-2	once
TGTGCCAGCAGCCAAGGGCTCTTGCGGGGGGGCACCTACGAGCAGTACTTC	CASSQGLLRGGTYEQYF	TRBJ2-7	TRBD2	TRBV14	many
TGTGCCAGCAGCTTAGATCAAAAGGGACTTTCACCCCTCCACTTT	CASSLDQKGLSPLHF	TRBJ1-6	.	TRBV11-2	.
TGTGCCAGCAGCTTGGAGGCTAGATTCCCCGGGGAGCTGTTTTTT	CASSLEARFPGELFF	TRBJ2-2	.	TRBV5-4	many
TGTGCCAGCAGCGTAGGTCCGAACACTGAAGCTTTCTTT	CASSVGPNTEAFF	TRBJ1-1	.	TRBV9	few
TGCGCCAGCAGCAGGGATAGCGGGAGCGCCGGGGAGCTGTTTTTT	CASSRDSGSAGELFF	TRBJ2-2	TRBD2	TRBV5-1	.
TGTGCCAGCAGTTCCCCGGGGGGCTACACCTTC	CASSSPGGYTF	TRBJ1-2	.	TRBV6-6	few
TGTGCCTGCAGCCCAGCGGCTTATAGCAATCAGCCCCAGCATTTT	CACSPAAYSNQPQHF	TRBJ1-5	.	TRBV7-8	.
TGTGCCAGCAGTTTATCCACAGGGTCGTACGAGCAGTACTTC	CASSLSTGSYEQYF	TRBJ2-7	.	TRBV27	.
TGTGCCTGGAGCCCGGGACGCCTTAACACTGAAGCTTTCTTT	CAWSPGRLNTEAFF	TRBJ1-1	.	TRBV30	.
TGTGCCAGTAGCAGGCTCCGGGACGCCTCTGAAGCTTTCTTT	CASSRLRDASEAFF	TRBJ1-1	.	TRBV19	.
TGTGCCAGCAGCGGCGGCAGCCAGGGGAACACCATATATTTT	CASSGGSQGNTIYF	TRBJ1-3	.	TRBV6-1	.
TGTGCCAGCAGCCTGGCTGCGATCAACACCGGGGAGCTGTTTTTT	CASSLAAINTGELFF	TRBJ2-2	.	TRBV9	.
TGTGCCAGCACCCCCACCGCCAGAGACGAGCAGTACTTC	CASTPTARDEQYF	TRBJ2-7	.	TRBV5-8	many
TGTGCCAGCAGCCTGGTAATGAACACTGAAGCTTTCTTT	CASSLVMNTEAFF	TRBJ1-1	.	TRBV2	.
TGTGCCAGCAGCTTAGGGGGACATAATCAGCCCCAGCATTTT	CASSLGGHNQPQHF	TRBJ1-5	.	TRBV7-2	.
TGTGCCATCAGGGATGGGACTAGCGGTAACACCGGGGAGCTGTTTTTT	CAIRDGTSGNTGELFF	TRBJ2-2	TRBD2	TRBV10-3	.
TGTGCCAGCAGCTCGCCCCGTCAGAATGAGCAGTTCTTC	CASSSPRQNEQFF	TRBJ2-1	.	TRBV7-9	few
TGTGCCATCAGTGATTCAGGACTAGCGGGGCAGTTCTTC	CAISDSGLAGQFF	TRBJ2-1	TRBD2	TRBV10-3	few
TGCGCCAGCAGCGGGGGGACCCCCGTGGAAGAGACCCAGTACTTC	CASSGGTPVEETQYF	TRBJ2-5	.	TRBV5-1	.
TGTGCCAGCAGCCCTCGACAGGGTCTTTCCTATGGCTACACCTTC	CASSPRQGLSYGYTF	TRBJ1-2	TRBD1	TRBV9	.
TGCGCCAGCAGCCATGCATATGATACGCAGTATTTT	CASSHAYDTQYF	TRBJ2-3	.	TRBV4-1	.
TGTGCCTGGAGTGGACTGGGACAGGGCGGGGGGACCCAGTACTTC	CAWSGLGQGGGTQYF	TRBJ2-5	TRBD1	TRBV30	.
TGTGCCAGCAGCCCTAGGACCACTGGCCAAGAGACCCAGTACTTC	CASSPRTTGQETQYF	TRBJ2-5	.	TRBV7-2	.
TGTGCCAGCTGTGGGACTAGCGGTCCCTACGAGCAGTACTTC	CASCGTSGPYEQYF	TRBJ2-7	.	TRBV21-1	.
TGTGCCATCAGAACGGGACAGGGCAGCGGGACCGCCTACGAGCAGTACTTC	CAIRTGQGSGTAYEQYF	TRBJ2-7	TRBD1	TRBV10-3	.